The source of this T cell receptor (beta chain) is a study of shared clonotypes between healthy human individuals. Generated by immunoSEQ multiplex PCR, the TCRdb table keeps only in-frame clones and is missing some. The repertoire holds fewer than 1.4 million clones, with approximately 78% as singletons. Sequenced material: memory CD4+ T cells from PBMCs. Subset in this sample: CD45RA-negative fraction. The receptor was isolated from a man aged 18 to 30 in good health. Some clones in this sample may be carry-over from other donors' samples.

In DNA form, the CDR3 reads TGTGCCAGCAGTTTTGGCGGGAGGGTTGCCTACAATGAGCAGTTCTTC. Translated: CASSFGGRVAYNEQFF. The V gene is TRBV27, the J gene TRBJ2-1; 9 bases are shared with TRBD2. V trimming: 3 bases; J trimming: 2 bases; junction bases outside the gene matches: 5. This CDR3 is 16 amino acids long. Germline lookup yields CDR1 MNHEY and CDR2 SMNVEV (reference sequence).